This TCR beta chain was sequenced for a study of technical replicates of blood from several donors. From germline, CDR1 is MNHEY and CDR2 SVGAGI. The V and J ends lost 6 bases and 7 bases, in that order; junction bases with no gene match: 10. The CDR3 spans 15 residues. TCRdb's table, derived via immunoSEQ multiplex PCR, lists solely in-frame clones and lacks some. The data contain about 66,000 clones, roughly 88% of them singletons. Source material: PBMCs. V usage is TRBV6-5 and J usage is TRBJ2-1; 9 positions match TRBD1. The source of this sequence is a human donor in good health. Some clones in this sample may be carry-over from other donors' samples. The CDR3 DNA reads as TGTGCCAGCAGGCAGACCGGGACAGGGTCGAATGAGCAGTTCTTC. Translation gives CASRQTGTGSNEQFF.